This TCR beta chain was recorded in a study of chemoradiotherapy in HPV16-positive cancers. The study's findings and limits: During treatment, candidate HPV-specific clones and E7-related motifs expanded in tumor.

The protocol was immunoSEQ multiplex PCR, while the TCRdb copy is restricted to in-frame clones and leaves out a portion. This sample has some 5,800 clones, with roughly 73% found just once. As to this clone: The target antigen is unknown.

This specimen was collected from a patient who underwent chemoradiotherapy. This clonotype originated in a human donor with HPV-associated anogenital cancer.

CDR3: CASSEAGTERGTEAFF. The CDR3 DNA reads TGTGCCAGCAGTGAAGCAGGGACGGAGAGGGGCACTGAAGCTTTCTTT. V and J are TRBV2 and TRBJ1-1; possible D gene TRBD1, 5 bases. CDR1 is SNHLY, CDR2 FYNNEI, per germline. The CDR3 runs to 16 residues. Trimming removed 0 bases at V and 4 bases at J, with 15 bases between.